This TCR beta chain was captured by sequencing in a study of T cell changes during pregnancy in multiple sclerosis. TCRdb's table, derived via immunoSEQ multiplex PCR, lists solely in-frame clones and lacks some. The sample consists of 84,000 or so clones, around 94% of them appearing once. This clone was observed a single time. A junction end diverges from the germline sequence, so it may reflect a read error. CDR1 is LGHNA, CDR2 YSLEER, per germline. The CDR3 has 15 amino acids. The chain carries TRBV4-3 and TRBJ2-7, with 8 bases fitting TRBD2. The sample was peripheral blood, taken in the third trimester of pregnancy. This receptor was taken from a female donor with multiple sclerosis, enrolled in a pregnancy study. CDR3 in amino acids: CASIQDLGTRGEQYF. The CDR3 DNA reads as TGCGCCAGCATCCAAGATCTTGGGACTAGGGGCGAGCAGTACTTC.